This T cell receptor (beta chain) is from a study of cytomegalovirus exposure and HLA in healthy donors. Turning to the study itself: Earlier, some 170 million T cells were analyzed, and 90 million to 140 million unique TCR beta sequences were found among them. Points from the study as a whole: Specificity of a few CMV-associated chains for CMV antigens was verified in vitro. Researchers left out some V segments, among them TRBV6-2 and TRBV6-3, as indistinguishable. HLA alleles showed associations with around 15,000 TCR beta sequences in a later analysis, at a 0.05 false discovery rate.

As regards this clone: What it recognizes is unknown.

CDR1 and CDR2 from the germline V gene are SNHLY and FYNNEI. This CDR3 contains 16 residues. Unmatched junction bases numbered 1, after V lost 0 bases and J lost 1 base. Primers: 60 Vbeta forward and 13 Jbeta reverse. Generated by immunoSEQ multiplex PCR, the TCRdb table keeps only in-frame clones and is missing some. The sample includes more than 150,000 clones, about 79% of them seen just once. This chain uses TRBV2 with TRBJ2-1; 9 nucleotides align to TRBD2. This clonotype was sampled from a man aged 50-60 years in good health and CMV-seropositive. The specimen sequenced was PBMCs. CDR3 residues: CASSEARGGSYNEQFF. The CDR3 DNA reads TGTGCCAGCAGTGAAGCGCGGGGGGGGTCCTACAATGAGCAGTTCTTC.